The clone carrying this T cell receptor (beta chain) has more than one count but fewer than ten. The antigen remains unidentified. This entry belongs to a study of T cell repertoires in cytomegalovirus infection. For the study at large: Signatures in public TCR beta sequences pointed to both CMV infection and matching HLA type. Whole-study results and caveats: Dominating the ex vivo response were TCR beta clonotypes that were CMV-specific and HLA-C-restricted. Accumulated public TCR beta family frequency recognized individuals carrying CMV together with the relevant HLA.

TCRdb itself ran the reads through MiXCR, one entry per CDR3 protein. The sample lists about 740,000 distinct CDR3 sequences, approximately 40% seen once, with about 2.8% in the top ten. This CDR3 is built from 12 residues. V lost 8 bases and J 7 bases, leaving 12 bases between the germline ends. CDR1 and CDR2 from the germline V gene are MDHEN and SYDVKM. This clonotype was sampled from a human donor in good health (CMV status not recorded). Some clones in this sample may be carry-over from other donors' samples. Sequenced material: PBMCs. The chain is built from TRBV28 and TRBJ1-5; D call uncertain. The CDR3 DNA is TGTGCCAGCGATTACGGAGGGCAGCCCCAGCATTTT. This sequence encodes CASDYGGQPQHF.